These 3 T cell receptor beta chains were sequenced from one sample in a study of cytomegalovirus exposure and HLA in healthy donors (dated by TCRdb to about 2017). Libraries were constructed by the immunoSEQ multiplex PCR assay. A mixture of 60 forward primers for TCR Vbeta segments and 13 reverse primers for TCR Jbeta segments was used in the multiplex PCR. The table was pulled from immuneACCESS by TCRdb, which kept in-frame rearrangements only. Such tables lose some clones; where checked, under half of the loss comes from unresolved V genes, and the rest has no known cause. This sample has more than 40,000 clones in its table, and roughly 80% of those were observed once. In total, the top ten clones hold around 2.5% of the sample. Specimen: PBMCs. These receptor sequences come from a man aged 50 to 59 in good health and CMV-seronegative.

This clone was recorded a few times. Germline and junction disagree at one end, which may indicate a read error. The chain is built from TRBV4-1 and TRBJ1-1; perhaps TRBD1 as D (6 bases). CDR1 MGHRA and CDR2 YSYEKL come from the germline V gene. This CDR3 contains 15 residues. CDR3 residues: CASSLNRVVSREAFF. Written as DNA, the CDR3 is TGCGCCAGTAGCCTTAACAGGGTGGTTAGTCGTGAAGCTTTCTTT.

The rearrangement uses TRBV5-1 and TRBJ2-3, with 8 bases aligning to TRBD1. Germline lookup yields CDR1 SGHRS and CDR2 YFSETQ. This CDR3 region has 15 residues. The V gene end was trimmed by 4 bases and the J gene end by 5 bases; junction bases not matched to a gene: 9. The CDR3 reads CASSQTGARQDTQYF. In DNA form, the CDR3 reads TGCGCCAGCAGCCAGACAGGGGCTCGACAAGATACGCAGTATTTT.

This clone was detected a few times. V is TRBV30 and J is TRBJ1-6, with a tentative D call TRBD1 (5 bases). Trimming took 0 bases from V and 8 from J, leaving 8 bases between them. Germline CDR1 GTSNPN, CDR2 SVGIG (reference sequence). The CDR3 is made up of 13 amino acids. The CDR3 reads CAWSVTDDSPLHF. CDR3 bases: TGTGCCTGGAGTGTGACAGACGATTCACCCCTCCACTTT. Looking up the rest from reference TRBV30 and TRBJ1-6 gives the full variable domain: SQTIHQWPATLVQPVGSPLSLECTVEGTSNPNLYWYRQAAGRGLQLLFYSVGIGQISSEVPQNLSASRPQDRQFILSSKKLLLSDSGFYLCAWSVTDDSPLHFGNGTRLTVT.